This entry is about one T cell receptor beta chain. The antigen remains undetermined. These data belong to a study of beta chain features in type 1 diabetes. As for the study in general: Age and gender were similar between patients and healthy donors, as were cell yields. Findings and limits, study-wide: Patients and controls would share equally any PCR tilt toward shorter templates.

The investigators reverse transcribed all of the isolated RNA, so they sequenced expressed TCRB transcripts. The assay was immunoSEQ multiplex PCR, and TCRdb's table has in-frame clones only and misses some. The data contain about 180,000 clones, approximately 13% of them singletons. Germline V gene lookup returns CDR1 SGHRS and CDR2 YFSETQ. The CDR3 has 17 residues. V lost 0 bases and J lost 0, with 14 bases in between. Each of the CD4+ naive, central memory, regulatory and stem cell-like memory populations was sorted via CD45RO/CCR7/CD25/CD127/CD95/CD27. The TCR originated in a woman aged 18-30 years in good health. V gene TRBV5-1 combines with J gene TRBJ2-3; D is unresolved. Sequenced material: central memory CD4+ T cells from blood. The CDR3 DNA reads TGCGCCAGCAGCTTGGCTTTGATTTCCACTAGCACAGATACGCAGTATTTT. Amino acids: CASSLALISTSTDTQYF.